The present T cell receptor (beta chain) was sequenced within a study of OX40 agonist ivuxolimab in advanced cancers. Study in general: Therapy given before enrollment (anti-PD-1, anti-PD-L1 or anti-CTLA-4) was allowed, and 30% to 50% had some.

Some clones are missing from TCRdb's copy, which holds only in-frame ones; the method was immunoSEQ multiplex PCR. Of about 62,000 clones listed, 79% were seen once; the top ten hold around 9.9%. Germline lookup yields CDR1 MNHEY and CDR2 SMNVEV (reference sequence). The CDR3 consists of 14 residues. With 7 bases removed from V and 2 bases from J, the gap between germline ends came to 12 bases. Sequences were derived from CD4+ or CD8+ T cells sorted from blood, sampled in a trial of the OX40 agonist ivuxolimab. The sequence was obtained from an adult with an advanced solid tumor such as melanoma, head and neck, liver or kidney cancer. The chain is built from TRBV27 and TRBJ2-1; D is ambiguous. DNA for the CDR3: TGTGCCAGCACCCCAGTAGGCCCCTACAATGAGCAGTTCTTC. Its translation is CASTPVGPYNEQFF.